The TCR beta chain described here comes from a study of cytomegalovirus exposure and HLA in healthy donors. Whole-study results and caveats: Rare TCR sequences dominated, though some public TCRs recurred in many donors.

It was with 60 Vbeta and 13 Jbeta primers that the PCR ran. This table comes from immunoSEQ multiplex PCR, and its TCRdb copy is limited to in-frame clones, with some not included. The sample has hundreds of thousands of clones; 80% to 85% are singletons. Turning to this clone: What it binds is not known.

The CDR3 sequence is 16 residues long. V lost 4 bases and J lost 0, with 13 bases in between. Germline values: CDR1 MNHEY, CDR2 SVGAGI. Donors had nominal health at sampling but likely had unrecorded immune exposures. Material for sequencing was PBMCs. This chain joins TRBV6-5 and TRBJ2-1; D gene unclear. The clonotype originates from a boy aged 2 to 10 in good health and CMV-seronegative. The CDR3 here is CASSLNYISSYNEQFF. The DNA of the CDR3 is TGTGCCAGCAGTTTAAACTACATCAGCTCCTACAATGAGCAGTTCTTC.